This T cell receptor (beta chain) derives from a study of T-cell reconstitution after alpha-beta-depleted transplantation in children. Study results and caveats: Once a year had passed after transplant, T-cell counts and diversity came mostly from newly produced T cells.

TCRbeta library construction was performed incorporating unique molecular identifiers. Using its own MiXCR run on the PCR reads, TCRdb lists one record per CDR3 protein. This table holds fewer than 550,000 distinct CDR3 sequences, 10% found once. This clonotype was recorded a few times. The antigen remains unidentified. CDR1 is DFQATT, CDR2 SNEGSKA, per germline (reference sequence). The CDR3 sequence is 14 residues long. V lost 3 bases to trimming and J lost 6 bases; unmatched junction nucleotides: 9. The sequence was collected from a child aged 2 to 9 with inherited bone marrow failure, due to receive a stem cell transplant. J is TRBJ2-7 and V is TRBV20-1, with 9 bases fitting TRBD1. The input for sequencing was PBMCs, taken before TCRalphabeta/CD19-depleted stem cell transplant. CDR3 in amino acids: CSASSRGQGGEQYF. In DNA, the CDR3 is TGCAGTGCTAGTTCCCGGGGACAGGGTGGCGAGCAGTACTTC.